This record looks at one T cell receptor (beta chain) sequence and its context. Antigen unknown. Use of 60 Vbeta and 13 Jbeta primers characterized the PCR. Clones were sequenced by immunoSEQ multiplex PCR, and TCRdb holds only the in-frame ones, with some missing. Among roughly 140,000 clones, 65% to 90% were seen once, and the ten largest hold under 8.5%. This sample is part of a study of cytomegalovirus exposure and HLA in healthy donors. About the study: HLA-typed donors were the source of around 87 million unique TCRs, which an early data release held.

Regarding the study as a whole: Compared with the approximately 680-donor mean, an Asian-associated ancestry cluster reportedly had fewer N-insertions, according to a later analysis.

CDR1 is MNHNS, CDR2 SASEGT, per germline. The CDR3 extends over 15 amino acids. Trimming stripped 2 bases from V and 2 bases from J, with 11 bases between. The V gene is TRBV6-1, the J gene TRBJ2-3; D gene unclear. The source of this sequence is a woman aged 50 to 60 in good health and CMV-seropositive. The sequenced sample consisted of PBMCs. The CDR3 region is CASSESLAATDTQYF. In DNA form, the CDR3 reads TGTGCCAGCAGTGAATCCCTGGCGGCCACAGATACGCAGTATTTT.